This T cell receptor beta chain originates from a study of radiotherapy plus CTLA-4 blockade in lung cancer. The V and J ends lost 5 bases and 0 bases, in that order; junction bases with no gene match: 16. Germline-derived CDR1 and CDR2 are SQVTM and ANQGSEA. This CDR3 has 19 amino acids. The method was immunoSEQ multiplex PCR; TCRdb's version includes in-frame clones alone and lacks a portion of them. The sample records tens of thousands of clones, 75% to 85% being singletons. The clonotype was recovered from a human donor with non-small cell lung cancer that progressed on radiotherapy plus ipilimumab. The sequences come from peripheral blood, collected from a patient treated with radiotherapy plus ipilimumab. The chain carries TRBV29-1 and TRBJ2-2, with TRBD1 identical over 9 bases. The CDR3 protein is CSVPPGQGNLRPNTGELFF. CDR3 DNA sequence: TGCAGCGTTCCTCCGGGACAGGGTAATTTACGACCGAACACCGGGGAGCTGTTTTTT.